This T cell receptor beta chain was identified during a study of regulatory T cells in long-lasting Graves disease. The CDR3 totals 14 residues. V was clipped by 6 bases and J by 2 bases, with 13 bases between them. The germline V gene encodes CDR1 SGHAT and CDR2 FQNNGV. The table lists this clonotype with many counts. Indicated time point: newly diagnosed GD, antithyroid drugs for less than 3 months. The TCR library used RNA extracted from PBMCs. Into tubes containing EDTA, 8 to 9 milliliters of peripheral blood were drawn. Both iRepertoire HTBI primers and Arm-PCR of CDR3 regions were used to build the TCR beta libraries. TCRdb independently ran MiXCR on the multiplex PCR reads; one entry per CDR3 protein. Among 450,000 to 600,000 distinct CDR3 sequences listed, less than 15% were seen once. The same specimen was also included in a second study, on T cells in Graves' hyperthyroidism and ophthalmopathy. From that second work: Graves' hyperthyroidism was deemed stable absent ophthalmopathy progression within 18 months. First-round RT-PCR with HTBI primers amplified the TCR CDR3 region. Before onset, by a median of 6.5 months, the model predicted ophthalmopathy.

The sequence was obtained from a man younger than 40 with Graves disease. The chain recombines TRBV11-2 with TRBJ1-2; D is unclear. The sequencing here drew on peripheral blood mononuclear cells (PBMCs), taken at new diagnosis, from a patient treated with antithyroid drugs. For the CDR3, the DNA is TGTGCCAGCAGGCCTCTCGCACGAAACTATGGCTACACCTTC. It encodes CASRPLARNYGYTF.